The present T cell receptor beta chain was sequenced within a study of blood T cell repertoires in COVID-19. On the study more broadly: The United States, Italy and Spain provided the acute and convalescent COVID-19 samples. T cells, B-cell-depleted T cells, or PBMCs provided the cDNA or gDNA that served as material.

Cohort 3 donors were reported recovered after two negative PCRs, clearance, or symptom resolution. As processed by the authors: Amplifying reference gene primers gave estimates of nucleated cell counts. Repertoires were generated with immunoSEQ multiplex PCR, while TCRdb's copy carries only in-frame clones and drops some. The DNA was the basis for D and trimming; V, J and clone size are from that table. The sample lists roughly 360,000 clones, around 87% occurring once. The CDR3 covers 16 residues. V lost 6 bases and J lost 7, with 22 bases in between. Germline values: CDR1 ENHRY, CDR2 SYGVKD. This TCR was recovered from a man aged 25-45 years who had recovered from COVID-19. This chain connects TRBV10-3 to TRBJ2-1; possibly TRBD2 for D (6 bases). Sequencing was carried out using PBMCs or T cells enriched from blood (not recorded which). CDR3 region: CAISLAGPGGVNEQFF. The CDR3, as DNA: TGTGCCATCAGCCTCGCCGGGCCCGGGGGAGTGAATGAGCAGTTCTTC.